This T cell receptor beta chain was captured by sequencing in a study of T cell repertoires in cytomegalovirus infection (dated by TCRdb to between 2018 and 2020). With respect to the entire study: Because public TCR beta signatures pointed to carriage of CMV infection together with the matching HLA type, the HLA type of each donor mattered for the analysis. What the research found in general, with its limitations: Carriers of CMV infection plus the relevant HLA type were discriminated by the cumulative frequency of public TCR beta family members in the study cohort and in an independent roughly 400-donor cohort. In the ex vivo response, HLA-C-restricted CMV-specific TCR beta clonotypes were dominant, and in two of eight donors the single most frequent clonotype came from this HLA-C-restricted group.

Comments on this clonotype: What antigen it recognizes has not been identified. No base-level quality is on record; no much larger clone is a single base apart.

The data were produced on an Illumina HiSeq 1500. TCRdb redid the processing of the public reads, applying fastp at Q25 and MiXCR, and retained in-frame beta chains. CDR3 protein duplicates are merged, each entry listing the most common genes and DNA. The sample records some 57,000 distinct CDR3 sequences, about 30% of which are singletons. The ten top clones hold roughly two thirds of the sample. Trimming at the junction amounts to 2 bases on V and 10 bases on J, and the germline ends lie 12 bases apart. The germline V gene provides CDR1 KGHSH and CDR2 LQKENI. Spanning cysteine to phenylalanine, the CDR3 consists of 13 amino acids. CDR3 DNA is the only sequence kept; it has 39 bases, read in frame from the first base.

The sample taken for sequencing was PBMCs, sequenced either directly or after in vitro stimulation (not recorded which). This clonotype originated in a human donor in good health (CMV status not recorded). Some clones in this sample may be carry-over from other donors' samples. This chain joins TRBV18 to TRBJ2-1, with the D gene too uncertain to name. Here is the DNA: TGTGCCAGCTCACCATTCTTGGGCCCAGAGCAGTTCTTC. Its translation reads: CASSPFLGPEQFF.